This T cell receptor (beta chain) was profiled in a study of Ad26.COV2.S vaccination and SARS-CoV-2 variants (dated by TCRdb to the early 2020s). Background for the entire study: Donors in the vaccine arm were drawn from COV1001, a phase I-IIa trial of Ad26.COV2.S in healthy adults that was multicentre, randomized, double-blind and placebo-controlled. Ad26.COV2.S was administered intramuscularly at 5 x 10^10 or 1 x 10^11 viral particles, either as a single shot or as two shots given 56 days apart. TCRbeta repertoire sequencing served as the tool for gauging how specific and how broad the SARS-CoV-2-reactive T cell receptors were following Ad26.COV2.S vaccination. The TCR-sequenced set comprised approximately 32 samples: approximately 19 Ad26.COV2.S vaccine recipients, 5 placebo recipients and 8 SARS-CoV-2 convalescent individuals. Trial participants were randomized into five groups of five, in which low-dose or high-dose Ad26.COV2.S was given once or twice, or placebo was given on both occasions. Blinding of investigators to trial group allocation was maintained during experiments and outcome assessment. What the authors observed across the whole study: After vaccination, spike-specific CD8+ and CD4+ T cell responses were reported to show substantial breadth. The study was not powered to compare responses between vaccine doses or regimens. Higher spike-specific TCR breadth was observed in Ad26.COV2.S recipients than in placebo recipients (P = 0.0014). Vaccine and placebo recipients had similar non-spike TCR breadth, a finding consistent with the vaccine containing only spike. It was noted by the authors that total T cell responses may have been underestimated by the TCR breadth and depth analyses.

From its cysteine to its phenylalanine, the CDR3 spans 14 amino acids. Only the CDR3 region is kept as DNA, spanning 42 bases read in frame from base 1. V drops 6 bases and J drops 2 bases, leaving 8 bases in between. CDR1 and CDR2, per the germline V gene, are MNHEY and SVGEGT. The treatment or condition label corresponds to: roughly 20 received Ad26.COV2.S at low or high dose, single or two shots; roughly five received placebo; per-sample allocation not given. For vaccine and placebo recipients, the sequenced repertoires came from samples collected on day 63 after the first injection. Cohort 1b enrolled 20 to 30 adults aged 18-55 years at a single site in Boston, USA, between 29 July and 7 August 2020. Ad26.COV2.S consisted of a replication-incompetent adenovirus type 26 vector by which a prefusion-stabilized SARS-CoV-2 spike protein from the original Wuhan strain was expressed. The immunoSEQ Assay was the method used to sequence TCRbeta CDR3 regions. After extraction, genomic DNA underwent amplification by bias-controlled multiplex PCR, followed by high-throughput sequencing. The paper's data handling went like this. To quantify the absolute abundance of every unique TCRbeta CDR3 region, sequences were collapsed and filtered. T cell fraction was estimated by normalizing TCRbeta template counts to usable DNA, which was measured by amplifying reference genes present in all nucleated cells. Repertoire TCRs were annotated as SARS-CoV-2-specific when V gene, CDR3 amino acid sequence and J gene were exactly matched to a known reactive TCR set. The reference SARS-CoV-2 TCR set came from MIRA and was filtered for enrichment in COVID-19-positive ImmuneCODE repertoires, removing public or cross-reactive TCRs. Using the MIRA antigens, annotated TCRs were further analysed by specific ORF or by position within an ORF. Depth was the summed frequency of annotated unique rearrangements, while breadth was defined as annotated unique rearrangements over total unique productive rearrangements. Group comparisons of TCR breadth used two-sided Wilcoxon rank-sum tests. Here the immuneACCESS table is served through TCRdb, limited to in-frame sequences with V and J called. Missing clones are a known gap in these copies; in checked studies unresolved V genes cover under half, and the rest lacks a known reason. V and J calls and clone size are given by that table; D and trimming were obtained from the DNA. For this sample the table gives roughly 700,000 clones, of which around 89% were detected only once. The ten largest clones take up approximately 1.5% of the sample.

With respect to this clone: Its antigen is currently not known. Per-nucleotide qualities are absent, and no much larger clonotype sits a single base away.

The starting material was peripheral blood, obtained in a trial of Ad26.COV2.S vaccine versus placebo. The chain is made from TRBV6-2 or TRBV6-3 and TRBJ2-6, with no confident D gene call. This clonotype was sampled from a person aged 18-60 years who received the Ad26.COV2.S COVID-19 vaccine or a placebo. The DNA is TGTGCCAGCAGCCCTAATACTGGGGCCAACGTCCTGACTTTC. Translated, it gives CASSPNTGANVLTF.